This T cell receptor (beta chain) was documented in a study of brain T cells in children with intractable seizures. The protocol was immunoSEQ multiplex PCR, while the TCRdb copy is restricted to in-frame clones and leaves out a portion. The sample has 70,000 to 85,000 clones; about 93% are singletons. Details on this clone: Antigen: not known.

Sequencing was limited to surgery cases with top T cell transcript signatures in brain tissue. Before surgery, patients took at least one anti-epileptic drug. Study conclusions and caveats: HCMV serostatus was not known, and viral specificity came from CDR3 similarity only. Clones missing pre-surgery may reflect undersampling of that blood sample.

The sequencing used peripheral blood, collected at surgery. The clonotype was recovered from a girl aged 2-10 years with Rasmussen encephalitis and intractable seizures.

The CDR3 coding sequence is TGTGCCAGCAGCCCACCGGGACAGGGGGCTAACTATGGCTACACCTTC. Its protein is CASSPPGQGANYGYTF. This rearrangement joins TRBV9 to TRBJ1-2; 11 nucleotides match TRBD1. CDR3 size: 16 residues. Unmatched junction bases numbered 5, after V lost 4 bases and J lost 0 bases. Germline V gives CDR1 SGDLS, CDR2 YYNGEE.